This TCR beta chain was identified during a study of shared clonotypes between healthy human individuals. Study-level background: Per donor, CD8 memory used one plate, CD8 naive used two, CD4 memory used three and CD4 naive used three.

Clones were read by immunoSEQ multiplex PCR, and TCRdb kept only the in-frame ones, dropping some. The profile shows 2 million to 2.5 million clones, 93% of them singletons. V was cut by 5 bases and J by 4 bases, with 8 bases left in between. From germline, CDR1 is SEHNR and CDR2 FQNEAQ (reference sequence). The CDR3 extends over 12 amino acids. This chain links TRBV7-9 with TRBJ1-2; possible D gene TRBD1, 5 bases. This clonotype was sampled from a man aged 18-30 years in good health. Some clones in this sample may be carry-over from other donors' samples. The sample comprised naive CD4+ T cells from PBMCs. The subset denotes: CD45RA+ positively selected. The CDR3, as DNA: TGTGCCAGCAGCGACGACAGCTATGGCTACACCTTC. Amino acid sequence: CASSDDSYGYTF. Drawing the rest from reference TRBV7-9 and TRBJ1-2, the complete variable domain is DTGVSQNPRHKITKRGQNVTFRCDPISEHNRLYWYRQTLGQGPEFLTYFQNEAQLEKSRLLSDRFSAERPKGSFSTLEIQRTEQGDSAMYLCASSDDSYGYTFGSGTRLTVV.